Below, 27 T cell receptor beta chains from the same sample are listed, as sequenced in a study of response to subunit inactivated influenza vaccine. MiXCR was run by TCRdb on the RT-PCR reads, yielding one entry per CDR3 protein. Among some 520,000 distinct CDR3 sequences listed, 15% to 20% were seen once. The sample was CD4+ T cells sorted from PBMCs, taken around 25 months after vaccination. Every receptor here comes from a man aged 45 to 70 who received an inactivated influenza vaccine.

This clonotype has more than one count but fewer than ten. This chain joins TRBV6-5 and TRBJ1-5, with a weak D call TRBD1 (5 bases). Germline values: CDR1 MNHEY, CDR2 SVGAGI. The CDR3 covers 16 residues. Trimming left V 4 bases short and J 5 bases short, with 18 bases between. CDR3 in amino acids: CASSWVIGGVDQPQHF. The CDR3 region has the DNA TGTGCCAGCAGTTGGGTAATAGGAGGGGTTGATCAGCCCCAGCATTTT.

The chain carries TRBV20-1 and TRBJ2-5, with a tentative D call TRBD2 (6 bases). In germline, CDR1 is DFQATT, CDR2 SNEGSKA (reference sequence). CDR3 length: 13 residues. Trimming pared 6 bases from V and 3 bases from J, leaving 14 bases between. Written as DNA, the CDR3 is TGCAGTGCCATCCGAGGAGGGGAAGAGACCCAGTACTTC. It is translated as CSAIRGGEETQYF.

This clonotype was seen ten or more times. This rearrangement joins TRBV5-1 to TRBJ1-4, with D perhaps TRBD1 (6 bases). The CDR3 length is 15 residues. From germline, CDR1 is SGHRS and CDR2 YFSETQ. Deletions cut 4 bases from V and 3 bases from J, with 13 bases between. This CDR3 reads CASSPGHRANEKLFF. The CDR3 nucleotides are TGCGCCAGCAGCCCCGGCCACAGGGCTAATGAAAAACTGTTTTTT. The full variable domain, rest sourced from reference TRBV5-1 and TRBJ1-4, is KAGVTQTPRYLIKTRGQQVTLSCSPISGHRSVSWYQQTPGQGLQFLFEYFSETQRNKGNFPGRFSGRQFSNSRSEMNVSTLELGDSALYLCASSPGHRANEKLFFGSGTQLSVL.

V and J are TRBV2 and TRBJ1-5; D is possibly TRBD1 (6 bases). Germline assignment: CDR1 SNHLY and CDR2 FYNNEI. CDR3 length: 14 amino acids. Between the trimmed V and J ends, which lost 6 bases and 0 bases, there was a span of 9 bases. The CDR3 is CASRRDNSNQPQHF. CDR3 bases: TGTGCCAGCAGACGGGACAATAGCAATCAGCCCCAGCATTTT.

This CDR3 reads CASSPMTVMNTEAFF. CDR3 bases: TGTGCCAGCTCACCAATGACGGTAATGAACACTGAAGCTTTCTTT. The chain employs TRBV18 and TRBJ1-1; D uncertain. CDR3 size: 15 residues. Trimming left V 2 bases short and J 0 bases short, with 10 bases between. CDR1 and CDR2 (germline): KGHSH, LQKENI.

The chain combines TRBV20-1 with TRBJ2-3; no firm D call. CDR1 DFQATT and CDR2 SNEGSKA come from the germline V gene (reference sequence). V was clipped by 0 bases and J by 3 bases, with 7 bases between them. The CDR3 consists of 13 residues. As DNA, the CDR3 is TGCAGTGCTAGAGATACGGGTACAGATACGCAGTATTTT. It translates to CSARDTGTDTQYF.

There are a few counts of this clonotype. The chain joins TRBV6-1 to TRBJ2-2; perhaps TRBD1 as D (6 bases). The CDR3 length is 14 residues. The V end was cut by 7 bases, the J end by 0 bases, with 9 bases between. Germline V gene lookup returns CDR1 MNHNS and CDR2 SASEGT. CDR3 DNA: TGTGCCAGCAAGGGACACACGAACACCGGGGAGCTGTTTTTT. As protein: CASKGHTNTGELFF.

This chain joins TRBV7-2 and TRBJ1-3; 9 bases line up with TRBD1. V trimming: 2 bases; J trimming: 5 bases; junction bases outside the gene matches: 1. The V gene's germline CDR1 is SGHTA and CDR2 FQGNSA. This CDR3 has 14 residues. The CDR3 loop is CASSLTGGRNTIYF. As DNA, the CDR3 is TGTGCCAGCAGCTTAACAGGGGGCCGAAACACCATATATTTT.

This chain links TRBV4-3 with TRBJ2-3; 9 nucleotides line up with TRBD2. CDR3 length: 17 residues. J lost 6 bases, V lost 3 bases, and 13 bases had no gene match. Germline V lookup: CDR1 LGHNA, CDR2 YSLEER. The chain's CDR3 is CASSHLVAGGPGDTQYF. The DNA for the CDR3 is TGCGCCAGCAGCCACCTCGTGGCGGGAGGGCCAGGTGATACGCAGTATTTT.

This clonotype was observed a few times. V and J are TRBV2 and TRBJ2-5; maybe TRBD2 (6 bases). Germline values: CDR1 SNHLY, CDR2 FYNNEI. The CDR3 consists of 15 residues. Deletions cut 8 bases from V and 5 bases from J, with 21 bases between. The CDR3 DNA is TGTGCCAGCGACGGGGTCGGGACTGCGTTTGAGACCCAGTACTTC. Protein product: CASDGVGTAFETQYF.

The sample holds many counts of this clonotype. CDR3 DNA sequence: TGCAGTGCTCAGAGTATGGGGGGGGGATCGGGCTATGGCTACACCTTC. Protein: CSAQSMGGGSGYGYTF. This chain links TRBV20-1 with TRBJ1-2, with D possibly being TRBD1 (5 bases). V was clipped by 5 bases and J by 4 bases, with 23 bases between them. The V gene's germline CDR1 is DFQATT and CDR2 SNEGSKA (reference sequence). The CDR3 has 16 amino acids.

This clonotype appeared a few times. The chain has TRBV5-6 and TRBJ2-5; the D gene is possibly TRBD1 (5 bases). Trimming took 4 bases from V and 5 from J, leaving 18 bases between them. The CDR3 length is 15 residues. The germline V gene encodes CDR1 SGHDT and CDR2 YYEEEE. CDR3 loop: CASSPRGGKGETQYF. The CDR3 DNA reads TGTGCCAGCAGCCCCCGCGGCGGCAAGGGGGAGACCCAGTACTTC.

There are a few counts of this clonotype. The V and J genes are TRBV18 and TRBJ2-5; D ambiguous. Germline V gene data show CDR1 as KGHSH and CDR2 as LQKENI. V gave up 4 bases and J gave up 1 base, with 7 bases separating them. CDR3 length equals 13 residues. The CDR3 here is CASSREFQETQYF. CDR3 nucleotide sequence: TGTGCCAGCTCACGGGAATTCCAAGAGACCCAGTACTTC.

This clonotype has more than one count but fewer than ten. J is TRBJ2-1 and V is TRBV10-3, with D perhaps matching TRBD2 (5 bases). Trimming pared 0 bases from V and 0 bases from J, leaving 9 bases between. The length of the CDR3 is 16 residues. Germline V lookup: CDR1 ENHRY, CDR2 SYGVKD. CDR3 sequence: CAISESTAVSYNEQFF. Written as DNA, the CDR3 is TGTGCCATCAGTGAGTCAACAGCGGTCTCCTACAATGAGCAGTTCTTC.

V usage is TRBV30 and J usage is TRBJ2-7; D ambiguous. V was clipped by 6 bases and J by 3 bases, with 12 bases between them. Per germline, CDR1 GTSNPN and CDR2 SVGIG (reference sequence). This CDR3 is 12 amino acids long. The CDR3 protein is CACSRNGYEQYF. The CDR3 DNA sequence: TGTGCCTGTAGTAGGAACGGCTACGAGCAGTACTTC.

CDR3 bases: TGTGCCAGCAGTTTAGCGCTAGCGGGTCACACAGATACGCAGTATTTT. It translates to CASSLALAGHTDTQYF. The V gene is TRBV12-3 or TRBV12-4, the J gene TRBJ2-3, with TRBD2 matching over 8 bases. CDR3 length: 16 amino acids. Trimming cost V 0 bases and J 2 bases; bases outside gene matches: 4.

CDR3 protein: CSAPDIRSYEQYF. The CDR3 bases are TGCAGTGCCCCTGACATCCGCTCCTACGAGCAGTACTTC. V and J are TRBV20-1 and TRBJ2-7; D call uncertain. The CDR3 is 13 residues long. Germline V gene sequence: CDR1 DFQATT, CDR2 SNEGSKA (reference sequence). V was shortened by 6 bases and J by 0 bases, with 12 bases between the two germline ends.

The sample holds a few counts of this clonotype. The rearrangement uses TRBV18 and TRBJ1-1; D is perhaps TRBD1 (5 bases). The CDR3 has 15 residues. V lost 2 bases, J lost 0 bases, and 10 bases lay in between. Germline V lookup: CDR1 KGHSH, CDR2 LQKENI. The CDR3 DNA reads TGTGCCAGCTCACCAAACGGGGGGGTGAACACTGAAGCTTTCTTT. Amino acid sequence: CASSPNGGVNTEAFF.

This clonotype was seen at least ten times. J is TRBJ1-1 and V is TRBV2; D is uncertain. The V end was cut by 3 bases, the J end by 0 bases, with 8 bases between. The CDR3 extends over 14 amino acids. Per the germline V gene, CDR1 is SNHLY and CDR2 is FYNNEI. The CDR3 reads CASSDRLVNTEAFF. The CDR3 region has the DNA TGTGCCAGCAGTGACAGGTTGGTGAACACTGAAGCTTTCTTT. Combining the CDR3 with reference TRBV2 and TRBJ1-1 gives the whole variable domain EPEVTQTPSHQVTQMGQEVILRCVPISNHLYFYWYRQILGQKVEFLVSFYNNEISEKSEIFDDQFSVERPDGSNFTLKIRSTKLEDSAMYFCASSDRLVNTEAFFGQGTRLTVV.

This clonotype was seen at least ten times. This chain uses TRBV28 with TRBJ1-1; D is unresolved. The CDR3 length is 11 residues. Trimming shortened V by 8 bases and J by 1 base, and 5 bases separated the two germline ends. The germline CDR1 and CDR2 sequences are MDHEN and SYDVKM. CDR3 residues: CASQENTEAFF. CDR3 nucleotides: TGTGCCAGCCAAGAGAACACTGAAGCTTTCTTT.

This clonotype was observed a handful of times. The chain couples TRBV20-1 to TRBJ1-5; D gene unclear. CDR1 DFQATT and CDR2 SNEGSKA come from the germline V gene (reference sequence). The CDR3 totals 13 residues. With 0 bases removed from V and 0 bases from J, the gap between germline ends came to 3 bases. CDR3 in amino acids: CSAREVSNQPQHF. CDR3 bases: TGCAGTGCTAGAGAAGTTAGCAATCAGCCCCAGCATTTT.

The chain uses TRBV28 and TRBJ2-2; D not certain. V lost 3 bases, J lost 7 bases, and 12 bases lay in between. This CDR3 contains 14 residues. The V gene's germline CDR1 is MDHEN and CDR2 SYDVKM. In DNA, the CDR3 is TGTGCCAGCAGTTTTCCCTCTAGTGACGGGGAGCTGTTTTTT. As protein: CASSFPSSDGELFF.

This clonotype was counted only a few times. The chain is built from TRBV4-3 and TRBJ2-6; 8 bases are a match to TRBD2. With V trimmed by 0 bases and J by 0 bases, 10 bases remained unmatched. Germline CDR1 is LGHNA and CDR2 is YSLEER. The CDR3 has 20 residues. The CDR3 DNA reads TGCGCCAGCAGCCAAGAAAATCCCCTAGCGGGTCCCTCTGGGGCCAACGTCCTGACTTTC. Its protein product is CASSQENPLAGPSGANVLTF.

This chain uses TRBV7-2 with TRBJ2-5; possible D gene TRBD1, 6 bases. The CDR3 covers 14 residues. Germline V gives CDR1 SGHTA, CDR2 FQGNSA. Trimming took off 2 bases at V and 4 bases at J, with 11 bases between the two ends. CDR3 protein: CASSLSPQGETQYF. DNA for the CDR3: TGTGCCAGCAGCTTAAGCCCACAGGGAGAGACCCAGTACTTC.

The V call is TRBV6-4, the J call TRBJ2-3; 13 bases are shared with TRBD2. Germline V lookup: CDR1 MRHNA, CDR2 SNTAGT. Unmatched junction bases numbered 11, after V lost 5 bases and J lost 0 bases. The CDR3 is 19 amino acids. The CDR3 loop is CASSHPGTSGTSSTDTQYF. For the CDR3, the DNA is TGTGCCAGCAGTCACCCCGGGACTAGCGGGACTTCTAGCACAGATACGCAGTATTTT.

This clonotype turned up a few times. The chain employs TRBV6-1 and TRBJ1-3; the D is unclear. V was shortened by 2 bases and J by 2 bases, with 7 bases between the two germline ends. CDR3 length equals 14 residues. The V gene's germline CDR1 is MNHNS and CDR2 SASEGT. The CDR3 DNA reads as TGTGCCAGCAGTGAATCTATTCCTGGAAACACCATATATTTT. This sequence encodes CASSESIPGNTIYF.

This clonotype was picked up many times. This chain uses TRBV10-3 with TRBJ1-1, with 7 bases matching TRBD1. The ends lost 10 bases at V and 0 bases at J; junction bases unmatched: 5. This CDR3 contains 13 residues. In germline, CDR1 is ENHRY, CDR2 SYGVKD. Here the CDR3 reads CATADRLNTEAFF. As DNA, the CDR3 is TGTGCCACCGCGGACAGGTTGAACACTGAAGCTTTCTTT.